The 14 T cell receptor beta chains listed next were all sequenced from one sample in a study of sequential checkpoint blockade in melanoma (dated by TCRdb to between 2017 and 2020). Per the publication, the treatment or condition label means: randomized to nivolumab then ipilimumab (arm A) or the reverse (arm B). Libraries were prepared through the immunoSEQ multiplex PCR assay. TCRdb took over this immuneACCESS table, retaining in-frame rearrangements with V and J assigned. Such tables are incomplete; in checked studies, under half of the missing clones stem from an unresolved V gene, and the remainder is unexplained. The sample contains some 5,700 clones, roughly a quarter of them found a single time. The ten largest clones capture over 6.5% of the sample. The sequences come from tumor tissue (inferred from file names), collected from a patient given nivolumab and ipilimumab in sequence. These receptor sequences come from a human donor with melanoma.

The rearrangement joins TRBV19 to TRBJ2-1; TRBD1 matches at 12 bases. Germline V gene data show CDR1 as LNHDA and CDR2 as SQIVND (reference sequence). The CDR3 consists of 16 residues. The junction had 9 bases not matched to a gene; V was cut back by 3 bases and J by 9 bases. The CDR3 reads CASSIAGTGGLGEQFF. The CDR3 DNA sequence: TGTGCCAGTAGTATCGCCGGGACAGGGGGCTTGGGTGAGCAGTTCTTC.

This sequence joins TRBV5-1 and TRBJ1-1; 12 nucleotides line up with TRBD1. This CDR3 is built from 20 residues. Germline V gives CDR1 SGHRS, CDR2 YFSETQ. The ends lost 2 bases at V and 5 bases at J; junction bases unmatched: 19. CDR3 in DNA: TGCGCCAGCAGCTTAAGGGACAGGGGGCGAAACCCGTCGGGAGGGACTGAAGCTTTCTTT. Its translation: CASSLRDRGRNPSGGTEAFF.

The chain links TRBV19 to TRBJ2-3, with no clear D. The CDR3 is 14 residues long. Germline V gene sequence: CDR1 LNHDA, CDR2 SQIVND (reference sequence). The V end lost 1 base, the J end lost 2 bases, and 7 bases lay between the germline ends. The CDR3 here is CASSIGVYTDTQYF. The CDR3, as DNA: TGTGCCAGTAGTATAGGGGTTTACACAGATACGCAGTATTTT.

This clone was counted only a few times. The rearrangement links TRBV6-8 to TRBJ2-7; TRBD1 aligns across 9 bases. The germline CDR1 and CDR2 sequences are MNHGY and SAAAGT. CDR3 size: 15 residues. The V and J ends lost 2 bases and 6 bases, in that order; junction bases with no gene match: 8. The CDR3 nucleotides are TGTGCCAGCAGTTACCCGGGACAGGGAGCCAGCGAGCAGTACTTC. Encoded protein: CASSYPGQGASEQYF.

Here the CDR3 DNA reads TGTGCCAGCAGTGAGGATCGGGATTACAATTTTGAGCAGTTCTTC. Amino acid sequence: CASSEDRDYNFEQFF. The chain carries TRBV9 and TRBJ2-1; a possible D gene is TRBD2 (5 bases). The CDR3 loop spans 15 amino acids. Per germline, CDR1 SGDLS and CDR2 YYNGEE. V gave up 5 bases and J gave up 9 bases, with 21 bases separating them.

This chain links TRBV15 with TRBJ1-3, with 7 bases matching TRBD1. CDR3 length: 17 residues. Germline V gives CDR1 LNHNV, CDR2 YYDKDF (reference sequence). After removal of 1 base from V and 0 bases from J, the junction contained 6 bases not matched to a gene. CDR3 sequence reads: CATSRGQTGYSGNTIYF. CDR3 DNA sequence: TGTGCCACCAGCAGAGGACAGACAGGGTACTCTGGAAACACCATATATTTT.

This clone is medium-sized within its sample. The chain uses TRBV6-8 and TRBJ2-2, with D maybe TRBD1 (7 bases). The CDR3 extends over 15 amino acids. The germline V and J ends were trimmed by 5 bases and 6 bases, with 16 bases remaining between them. Germline CDR1 and CDR2: MNHGY and SAAAGT. The CDR3 bases are TGTGCCAGCAGTGATGACAGGGAGGTTGCCGGGGAGCTGTTTTTT. This translates into CASSDDREVAGELFF.

The chain is built from TRBV29-1 and TRBJ2-2, with D unresolved. Trimming cost V 2 bases and J 8 bases, with 15 bases left between them. Germline V gives CDR1 SQVTM, CDR2 ANQGSEA. The CDR3 sequence is 14 residues long. CDR3 DNA sequence: TGCAGCGTTGAACTAGGGTACGGGTCAGGGGAGCTGTTTTTT. The encoded protein is CSVELGYGSGELFF.

This clone was observed at least ten times. The rearrangement links TRBV11-3 to TRBJ1-2; weak D call: TRBD1 (5 bases). This CDR3 is 14 amino acids long. Germline-derived CDR1 and CDR2 are SGHNT and YENEEA. V lost 3 bases to trimming and J lost 7 bases, with 15 bases between them. CDR3 DNA sequence: TGTGCCAGCAGCTTGCCGCTCGACAGTCTTGGCTACACCTTC. It is translated as CASSLPLDSLGYTF.

The CDR3 sequence is CAASIEGNQPQHF. DNA for the CDR3: TGTGCCGCATCCATCGAGGGCAATCAGCCCCAGCATTTT. The chain is built from TRBV28 and TRBJ1-5; D is uncertain. CDR3 length: 13 amino acids. Between the trimmed V and J ends, which lost 11 bases and 2 bases, there was a span of 13 bases. The germline CDR1 and CDR2 sequences are MDHEN and SYDVKM.

The chain couples TRBV5-1 to TRBJ1-6; tentatively, D is TRBD1 (5 bases). CDR1 and CDR2 from the germline V gene are SGHRS and YFSETQ. The CDR3 contains 17 residues. Between the trimmed V and J ends, which lost 2 bases and 5 bases, there was a span of 17 bases. CDR3 sequence (DNA): TGCGCCAGCAGCTTTCGCGGGGCTGGGTACGATAATTCACCCCTCCACTTT. Its translation is CASSFRGAGYDNSPLHF. The full variable domain, with the rest looked up from reference TRBV5-1 and TRBJ1-6, is KAGVTQTPRYLIKTRGQQVTLSCSPISGHRSVSWYQQTPGQGLQFLFEYFSETQRNKGNFPGRFSGRQFSNSRSEMNVSTLELGDSALYLCASSFRGAGYDNSPLHFGNGTRLTVT.

The chain has TRBV18 and TRBJ2-5; unclear D gene. The germline CDR1 and CDR2 sequences are KGHSH and LQKENI. CDR3 length: 14 amino acids. The V end lost 5 bases, the J end lost 5 bases, and 15 bases lay between the germline ends. The CDR3 DNA sequence: TGTGCCAGCTCAAATCTAGGGCCTGAGGAGACCCAGTACTTC. Its protein is CASSNLGPEETQYF.

This clone was counted a few times. This chain links TRBV6-8 with TRBJ1-5, with D unclear. The CDR3 covers 15 residues. V was pared by 0 bases and J by 1 base, with 7 bases between. From germline, CDR1 is MNHGY and CDR2 SAAAGT. CDR3 coding DNA: TGTGCCAGCAGTTACTCGACCCCCAGCAATCAGCCCCAGCATTTT. Protein: CASSYSTPSNQPQHF.

In this sample, this clone turned up a few times. The rearrangement links TRBV9 to TRBJ1-1; D unresolved. The CDR3 consists of 13 residues. V was trimmed by 3 bases and J by 7 bases, leaving 13 bases between them. Germline CDR1 reads SGDLS; CDR2 reads YYNGEE. CDR3 in DNA: TGTGCCAGCAGCGGCGCGCCCGCCTTTGAAGCTTTCTTT. Translation gives CASSGAPAFEAFF.